The 24 T cell receptor beta chains listed next were all sequenced from one sample in a study of cytomegalovirus exposure and HLA in healthy donors. Researchers ran the PCR with 60 Vbeta and 13 Jbeta primers. Only in-frame clones appear in the TCRdb table, and some are missing; sequencing was by immunoSEQ multiplex PCR. The sample records about 55,000 clones, approximately 71% being singletons. The material sequenced was PBMCs. The origin of the receptors is a man aged 40-49 years in good health and CMV-seropositive.

V and J are TRBV7-2 and TRBJ2-1; TRBD2 matches 9 bases. The CDR3 consists of 16 residues. J lost 3 bases, V lost 5 bases, and 8 bases had no gene match. Germline CDR1 and CDR2: SGHTA and FQGNSA. The CDR3 here is CASSPGGSGGYNEQFF. The DNA for the CDR3 is TGTGCCAGCAGCCCAGGGGGTAGCGGGGGCTACAATGAGCAGTTCTTC.

CDR3 protein: CASSPLTGQTNTEAFF. The CDR3 DNA is TGTGCCAGCAGCCCCTTGACGGGACAGACGAACACTGAAGCTTTCTTT. The chain has TRBV11-1 and TRBJ1-1; 7 nucleotides align to TRBD1. CDR3 length: 16 amino acids. Trimming took 5 bases from V and 1 from J; bases not matched to a gene: 10. CDR1 is SGHAT and CDR2 is FQDESV in the germline V gene (reference sequence).

This sequence joins TRBV6-6 and TRBJ2-5, with D maybe TRBD2 (5 bases). The J call may be incorrect, as the DNA end agrees better with TRBJ2-7. The CDR3 is made up of 11 amino acids. Germline V lookup: CDR1 MNHNY, CDR2 SVGAGI (reference sequence). The CDR3 DNA reads TGTGCCAGCTCGGGATTTTACGAGCAGTACTTC. It specifies CASSGFYEQYF.

The genes are TRBV19 and TRBJ2-3; 11 positions agree with TRBD1. Germline assignment: CDR1 LNHDA and CDR2 SQIVND (reference sequence). The length of the CDR3 is 15 residues. V lost 3 bases to trimming and J lost 6 bases; unmatched junction nucleotides: 5. CDR3 protein: CASSIGQGAEDTQYF. The CDR3 DNA reads as TGTGCCAGTAGTATCGGACAGGGGGCGGAGGATACGCAGTATTTT. The full variable domain, its missing parts supplied by reference TRBV19 and TRBJ2-3, is DGGITQSPKYLFRKEGQNVTLSCEQNLNHDAMYWYRQDPGQGLRLIYYSQIVNDFQKGDIAEGYSVSREKKESFPLTVTSAQKNPTAFYLCASSIGQGAEDTQYFGPGTRLTVL.

The rearrangement uses TRBV6-1 and TRBJ1-1, with D possibly being TRBD1 (6 bases). V was trimmed by 4 bases and J by 5 bases, leaving 11 bases between them. The CDR3 spans 13 residues. Per germline, CDR1 MNHNS and CDR2 SASEGT. CDR3 loop: CASSVQGRTEAFF. The CDR3 DNA follows: TGTGCCAGCAGTGTACAGGGCAGGACTGAAGCTTTCTTT.

This sequence joins TRBV6-5 and TRBJ1-2, with D perhaps TRBD1 (5 bases). Per the germline V gene, CDR1 is MNHEY and CDR2 is SVGAGI. This CDR3 region has 15 residues. The V gene lost 2 bases and the J gene lost 0 bases, with 10 bases spanning the gap. The CDR3 sequence is CASSYGGLTNYGYTF. CDR3 in DNA: TGTGCCAGCAGTTACGGGGGGTTAACTAACTATGGCTACACCTTC.

The sample holds a few counts of this clone. The chain recombines TRBV5-8 with TRBJ2-1, with 9 bases identical to TRBD1. Germline lookup yields CDR1 SGHTS and CDR2 YDEGEE. J was trimmed by 7 bases and V by 4 bases; bases with no gene match: 6. The CDR3 sequence is 14 residues long. CDR3 nucleotides: TGTGCCAGCAGCCTGGGACAGGGCCAAAATGAGCAGTTCTTC. It codes for CASSLGQGQNEQFF.

The table lists this clone with a few counts. CDR3 DNA sequence: TGTGCCAGCAGCGGGGGAGGGGGACCCTATGGCTACACCTTC. This codes for CASSGGGGPYGYTF. The chain joins TRBV11-2 to TRBJ1-2, with a tentative D call TRBD1 (6 bases). The V gene lost 5 bases and the J gene lost 4 bases, with 14 bases spanning the gap. CDR3 size: 14 residues. Germline CDR1 and CDR2: SGHAT and FQNNGV. Variable domain in full (rest from reference TRBV11-2 and TRBJ1-2): EAGVAQSPRYKIIEKRQSVAFWCNPISGHATLYWYQQILGQGPKLLIQFQNNGVVDDSQLPKDRFSAERLKGVDSTLKIQPAKLEDSAVYLCASSGGGGPYGYTFGSGTRLTVV.

The rearrangement links TRBV7-8 to TRBJ2-5; TRBD2 is a possible D gene (6 bases). The V gene's germline CDR1 is SGHVS and CDR2 FQNEAQ. V lost 3 bases to trimming and J lost 5 bases, with 16 bases between them. The CDR3 sequence is 15 residues long. Here the CDR3 reads CASSFARGTTETQYF. DNA for the CDR3: TGTGCCAGCAGCTTTGCGCGGGGTACTACGGAGACCCAGTACTTC.

The rearrangement links TRBV5-4 to TRBJ2-2; tentative D call: TRBD1 (6 bases). Trimming removed 4 bases from V and 1 base from J, with 14 bases in between. CDR3 length equals 16 residues. Per the germline V gene, CDR1 is SGHNT and CDR2 is YYREEE (reference sequence). The CDR3 sequence: CASSRMTGGNTGELFF. The DNA for the CDR3 is TGTGCCAGCAGCCGGATGACAGGTGGGAACACCGGGGAGCTGTTTTTT.

The V gene is TRBV5-1, the J gene TRBJ2-3; D gene unclear. Trimming took off 5 bases at V and 0 bases at J, with 10 bases between the two ends. The CDR3 extends over 14 amino acids. Germline CDR1 and CDR2: SGHRS and YFSETQ. As DNA, the CDR3 is TGCGCCAGCAGTTCTTTAACTAGCACAGATACGCAGTATTTT. This encodes CASSSLTSTDTQYF.

The chain joins TRBV7-6 to TRBJ2-3, with 11 bases fitting TRBD1. J lost 7 bases, V lost 4 bases, and 7 bases had no gene match. Germline V lookup: CDR1 SGHVS, CDR2 FNYEAQ. The CDR3 consists of 15 residues. In DNA, the CDR3 is TGTGCCAGCAGCTCGGACAGGGGGCCTTCGAATACGCAGTATTTT. This gives the protein CASSSDRGPSNTQYF.

The chain recombines TRBV30 with TRBJ1-2; D gene unclear. Germline CDR1 is GTSNPN and CDR2 is SVGIG (reference sequence). V was pared by 0 bases and J by 7 bases, with 6 bases between. The CDR3 runs to 11 residues. CDR3 region: CAWSVYSGYTF. DNA of the CDR3: TGTGCCTGGAGTGTATACAGTGGCTACACCTTC.

The chain joins TRBV5-1 to TRBJ1-2, with 8 bases that match TRBD1. With V trimmed by 7 bases and J by 5 bases, 10 bases remained unmatched. The CDR3 is made up of 14 amino acids. CDR1 and CDR2 from the germline V gene are SGHRS and YFSETQ. The CDR3 bases are TGCGCCAGCGGACAGGGTGCCACCGGATATGGCTACACCTTC. Its translation: CASGQGATGYGYTF.

For this clone: The same CDR3 arises from other DNA sequences in this sample as well. The V gene is TRBV5-1, the J gene TRBJ2-7, with D perhaps matching TRBD2 (6 bases). CDR1 and CDR2 from the germline V gene are SGHRS and YFSETQ. V was cut by 2 bases and J by 3 bases, with 9 bases left in between. The CDR3 consists of 13 residues. CDR3 sequence reads: CASSFAGGYEQYF. The CDR3 DNA reads TGCGCCAGCAGCTTTGCCGGGGGCTACGAGCAGTACTTC.

The chain carries TRBV18 and TRBJ2-7; TRBD2 is a possible D gene (6 bases). This CDR3 spans 13 amino acids. Germline V lookup: CDR1 KGHSH, CDR2 LQKENI. Trimming took 3 bases from V and 5 from J, leaving 11 bases between them. CDR3 in DNA: TGTGCCAGCTCACCGGGGGGTGTCGACGAGCAGTACTTC. Encoded protein: CASSPGGVDEQYF.

This chain links TRBV5-1 with TRBJ2-7, with D tentatively TRBD1 (5 bases). The CDR3 totals 14 residues. In germline, CDR1 is SGHRS, CDR2 YFSETQ. Trimming removed 1 base from V and 3 bases from J, with 11 bases in between. The CDR3 is CASSLSQGSYEQYF. CDR3 DNA sequence: TGCGCCAGCAGCTTGAGTCAGGGCAGCTACGAGCAGTACTTC.

This clone was detected ten times or more. The chain recombines TRBV6-5 with TRBJ2-1; 9 bases are shared with TRBD2. The V gene end was trimmed by 2 bases and the J gene end by 7 bases; junction bases not matched to a gene: 6. The germline CDR1 and CDR2 sequences are MNHEY and SVGAGI. The CDR3 contains 15 residues. As DNA, the CDR3 is TGTGCCAGCAGTTACGCCAGCGGGGGGTTAAATGAGCAGTTCTTC. Its translation is CASSYASGGLNEQFF.

The chain recombines TRBV18 with TRBJ1-5, with no clear D. The CDR3 is 15 residues long. Germline loops: CDR1 KGHSH, CDR2 LQKENI. The V and J ends lost 2 bases and 3 bases respectively, with 11 bases between them. In DNA form, the CDR3 reads TGTGCCAGCTCACCATACCGGGATGACAATCAGCCCCAGCATTTT. Its translation: CASSPYRDDNQPQHF.

This clone was detected a few times. This chain links TRBV29-1 with TRBJ2-7; D may be TRBD1 (5 bases). Germline CDR1 is SQVTM and CDR2 is ANQGSEA. Trimming pared 0 bases from V and 2 bases from J, leaving 8 bases between. The CDR3 is made up of 13 amino acids. The CDR3 region is CSVEDSGTYEQYF. DNA for the CDR3: TGCAGCGTTGAAGACTCAGGGACCTACGAGCAGTACTTC.

This rearrangement joins TRBV29-1 to TRBJ1-1; maybe TRBD1 (5 bases). CDR1 is SQVTM, CDR2 ANQGSEA, per germline. Between the trimmed V and J ends, which lost 7 bases and 7 bases, there was a span of 16 bases. The CDR3 has 12 amino acids. CDR3 in DNA: TGCAGCGCGGGGGAGGCAAAGGGTGAAGCTTTCTTT. It codes for CSAGEAKGEAFF.

The chain recombines TRBV25-1 with TRBJ1-6; 7 nucleotides agree with TRBD1. The CDR3 length is 15 residues. Germline-derived CDR1 and CDR2 are MGHDK and SYGVNS. V dropped 4 bases and J dropped 5; count of bases not matched to a gene: 5. This CDR3 is CASSGWTGDNSPLHF. CDR3 bases: TGTGCCAGCAGTGGATGGACAGGAGATAATTCACCCCTCCACTTT. The whole variable domain, remainder taken from reference TRBV25-1 and TRBJ1-6, is EADIYQTPRYLVIGTGKKITLECSQTMGHDKMYWYQQDPGMELHLIHYSYGVNSTEKGDLSSESTVSRIRTEHFPLTLESARPSHTSQYLCASSGWTGDNSPLHFGNGTRLTVT.

This clone was detected once. This chain uses TRBV10-1 with TRBJ1-1, with a tentative D call TRBD1 (6 bases). Per germline, CDR1 WNHNN and CDR2 SYGVQD (reference sequence). The CDR3 totals 13 residues. V shed 11 bases and J shed 0 bases, with 13 bases lying between them. CDR3 protein: CAELQGMNTEAFF. DNA for the CDR3: TGCGCCGAACTACAGGGCATGAACACTGAAGCTTTCTTT.

The rearrangement uses TRBV11-3 and TRBJ2-1, with D possibly being TRBD1 (5 bases). Per the germline V gene, CDR1 is SGHNT and CDR2 is YENEEA. The CDR3 length is 17 residues. V lost 0 bases and J lost 2, with 14 bases in between. CDR3 DNA sequence: TGTGCCAGCAGCTTAGAGGTAGGAATGACAGCCTACAATGAGCAGTTCTTC. Translated, it gives CASSLEVGMTAYNEQFF.